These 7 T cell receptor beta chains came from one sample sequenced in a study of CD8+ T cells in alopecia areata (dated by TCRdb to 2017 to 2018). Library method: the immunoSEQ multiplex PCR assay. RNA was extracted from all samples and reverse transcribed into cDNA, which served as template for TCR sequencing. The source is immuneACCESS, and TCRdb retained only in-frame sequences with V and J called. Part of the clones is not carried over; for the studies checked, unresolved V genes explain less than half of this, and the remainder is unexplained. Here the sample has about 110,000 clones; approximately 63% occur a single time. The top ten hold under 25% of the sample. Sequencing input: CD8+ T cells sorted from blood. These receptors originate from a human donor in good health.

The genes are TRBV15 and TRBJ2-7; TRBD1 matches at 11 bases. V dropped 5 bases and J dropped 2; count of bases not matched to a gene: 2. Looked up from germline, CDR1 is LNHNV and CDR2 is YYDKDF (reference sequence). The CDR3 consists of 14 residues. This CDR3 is CATSGTGGAYEQYF. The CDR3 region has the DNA TGTGCCACCAGCGGGACAGGGGGAGCCTACGAGCAGTACTTC.

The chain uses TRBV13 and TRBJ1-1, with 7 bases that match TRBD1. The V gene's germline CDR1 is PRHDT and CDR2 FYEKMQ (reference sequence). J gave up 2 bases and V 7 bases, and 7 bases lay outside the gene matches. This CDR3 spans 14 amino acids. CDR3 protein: CASTPGTDNTEAFF. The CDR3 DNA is TGTGCCAGCACTCCCGGGACAGATAACACTGAAGCTTTCTTT.

As DNA, the CDR3 is TGCGCCAGCAGTCGCAATGAGCAGTTCTTC. Translating it yields CASSRNEQFF. The chain combines TRBV23-1 with TRBJ2-1; D uncertain. TRBV23-1 is an ORF; its function is uncertain. V lost 4 bases, J lost 6 bases, and 1 base lay in between. This CDR3 has 10 amino acids.

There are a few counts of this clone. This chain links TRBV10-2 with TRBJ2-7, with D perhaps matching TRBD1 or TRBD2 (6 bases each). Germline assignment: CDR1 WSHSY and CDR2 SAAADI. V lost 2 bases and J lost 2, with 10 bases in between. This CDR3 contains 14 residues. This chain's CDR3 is CASSERGPTYEQYF. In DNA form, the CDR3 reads TGCGCCAGCAGTGAGCGGGGGCCGACCTACGAGCAGTACTTC.

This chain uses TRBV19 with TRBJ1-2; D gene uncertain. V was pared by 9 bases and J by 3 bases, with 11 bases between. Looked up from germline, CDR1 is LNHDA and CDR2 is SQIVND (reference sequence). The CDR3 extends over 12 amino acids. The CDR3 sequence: CASDGDYYGYTF. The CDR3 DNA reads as TGTGCCAGCGACGGGGATTACTATGGCTACACCTTC.

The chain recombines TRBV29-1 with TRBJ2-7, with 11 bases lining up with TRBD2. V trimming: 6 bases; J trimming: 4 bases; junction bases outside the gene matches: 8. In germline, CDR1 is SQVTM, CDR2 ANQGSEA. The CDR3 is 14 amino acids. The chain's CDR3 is CSVIGGLAGYEQYF. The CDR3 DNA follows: TGCAGCGTCATAGGAGGACTAGCGGGTTACGAGCAGTACTTC.

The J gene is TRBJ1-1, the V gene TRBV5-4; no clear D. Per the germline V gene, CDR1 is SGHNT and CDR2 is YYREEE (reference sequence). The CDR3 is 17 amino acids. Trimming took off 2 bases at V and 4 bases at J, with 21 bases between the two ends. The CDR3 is CASSLKTPGDRPTEAFF. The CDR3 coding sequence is TGTGCCAGCAGCTTAAAGACCCCCGGGGATAGGCCCACTGAAGCTTTCTTT. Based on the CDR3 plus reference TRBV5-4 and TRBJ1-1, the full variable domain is ETGVTQSPTHLIKTRGQQVTLRCSSQSGHNTVSWYQQALGQGPQFIFQYYREEENGRGNFPPRFSGLQFPNYSSELNVNALELDDSALYLCASSLKTPGDRPTEAFFGQGTRLTVV.